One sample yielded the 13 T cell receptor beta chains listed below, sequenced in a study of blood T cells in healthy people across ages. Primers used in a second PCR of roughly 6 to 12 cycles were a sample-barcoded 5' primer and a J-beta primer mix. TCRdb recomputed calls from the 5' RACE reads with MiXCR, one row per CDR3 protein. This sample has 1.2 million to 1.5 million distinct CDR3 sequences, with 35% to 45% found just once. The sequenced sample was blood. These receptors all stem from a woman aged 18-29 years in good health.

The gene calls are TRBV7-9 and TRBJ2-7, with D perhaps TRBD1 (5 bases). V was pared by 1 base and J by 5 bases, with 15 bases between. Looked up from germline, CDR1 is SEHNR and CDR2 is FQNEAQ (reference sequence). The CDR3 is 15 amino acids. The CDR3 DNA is TGTGCCAGCAGCTTAGTTAGGGGTGGAGTGAACGAGCAGTACTTC. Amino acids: CASSLVRGGVNEQYF.

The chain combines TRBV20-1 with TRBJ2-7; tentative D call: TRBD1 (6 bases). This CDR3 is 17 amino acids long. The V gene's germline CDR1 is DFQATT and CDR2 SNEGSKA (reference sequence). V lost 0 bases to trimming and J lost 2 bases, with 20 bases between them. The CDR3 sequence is CSARDRMRGGDPYEQYF. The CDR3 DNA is TGCAGTGCTAGAGATCGAATGAGAGGGGGAGACCCCTACGAGCAGTACTTC.

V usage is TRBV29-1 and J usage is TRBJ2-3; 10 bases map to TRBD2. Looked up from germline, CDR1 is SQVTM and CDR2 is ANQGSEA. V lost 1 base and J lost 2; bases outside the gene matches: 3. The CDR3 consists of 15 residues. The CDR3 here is CSVEGTSGDTDTQYF. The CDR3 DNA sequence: TGCAGCGTTGAAGGGACTAGCGGAGACACAGATACGCAGTATTTT.

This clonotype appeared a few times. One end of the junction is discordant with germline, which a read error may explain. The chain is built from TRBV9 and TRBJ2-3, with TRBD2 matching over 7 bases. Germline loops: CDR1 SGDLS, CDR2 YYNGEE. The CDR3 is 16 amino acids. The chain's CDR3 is CASTVGPSGSTDTQYF. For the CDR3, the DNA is TGTGCCAGCACCGTAGGGCCTAGCGGTAGCACAGATACGCAGTATTTT.

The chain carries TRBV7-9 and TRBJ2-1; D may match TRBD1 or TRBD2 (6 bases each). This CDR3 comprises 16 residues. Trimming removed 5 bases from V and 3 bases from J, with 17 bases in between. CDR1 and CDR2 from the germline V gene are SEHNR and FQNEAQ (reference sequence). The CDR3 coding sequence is TGTGCCAGCAGCGCTCGTAGTGGGGGGCACTACAATGAGCAGTTCTTC. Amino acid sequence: CASSARSGGHYNEQFF.

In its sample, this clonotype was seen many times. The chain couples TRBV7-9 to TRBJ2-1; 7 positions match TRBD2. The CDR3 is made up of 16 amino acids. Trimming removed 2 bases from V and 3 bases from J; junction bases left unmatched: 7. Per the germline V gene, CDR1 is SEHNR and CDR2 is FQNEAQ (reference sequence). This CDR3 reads CASSLLLAAIYNEQFF. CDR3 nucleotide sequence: TGTGCCAGCAGCTTACTTCTAGCGGCAATCTACAATGAGCAGTTCTTC.

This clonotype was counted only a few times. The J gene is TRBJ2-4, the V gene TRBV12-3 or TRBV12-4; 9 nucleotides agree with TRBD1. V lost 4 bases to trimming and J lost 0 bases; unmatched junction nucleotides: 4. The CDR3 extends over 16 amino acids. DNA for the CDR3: TGTGCCAGCAGTTCTACAGGGGGCGCAGCCAAAAACATTCAGTACTTC. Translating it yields CASSSTGGAAKNIQYF.

Here the CDR3 DNA reads TGTGCCAGCAGCACTTTGGGACTTTCGTCTAACTATGGCTACACCTTC. Protein product: CASSTLGLSSNYGYTF. This chain connects TRBV9 to TRBJ1-2; D possibly corresponds to TRBD1 (5 bases). Germline V gene lookup returns CDR1 SGDLS and CDR2 YYNGEE. Trimming stripped 4 bases from V and 0 bases from J, with 16 bases between. The CDR3 has 16 amino acids.

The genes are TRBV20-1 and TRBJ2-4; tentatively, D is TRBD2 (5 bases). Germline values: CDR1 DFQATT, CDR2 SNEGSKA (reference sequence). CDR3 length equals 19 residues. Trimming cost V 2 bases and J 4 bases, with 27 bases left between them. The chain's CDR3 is CSARPPTGSFGLAKNIQYF. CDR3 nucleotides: TGCAGTGCTAGACCCCCAACGGGAAGCTTCGGCCTGGCGAAAAACATTCAGTACTTC.

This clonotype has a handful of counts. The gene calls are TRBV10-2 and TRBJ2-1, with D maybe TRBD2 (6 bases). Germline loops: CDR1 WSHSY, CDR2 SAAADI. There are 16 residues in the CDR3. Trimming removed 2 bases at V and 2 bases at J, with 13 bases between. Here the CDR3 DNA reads TGCGCCAGCAGTGAGGAACGGGAGAGCCCCTACAATGAGCAGTTCTTC. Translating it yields CASSEERESPYNEQFF.

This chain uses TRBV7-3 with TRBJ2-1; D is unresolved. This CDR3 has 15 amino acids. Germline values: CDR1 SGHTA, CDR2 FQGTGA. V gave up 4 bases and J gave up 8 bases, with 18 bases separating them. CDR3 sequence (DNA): TGTGCCAGCAGCTCAAGAAAGACCCTTAGGGATGAGCAGTTCTTC. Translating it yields CASSSRKTLRDEQFF.

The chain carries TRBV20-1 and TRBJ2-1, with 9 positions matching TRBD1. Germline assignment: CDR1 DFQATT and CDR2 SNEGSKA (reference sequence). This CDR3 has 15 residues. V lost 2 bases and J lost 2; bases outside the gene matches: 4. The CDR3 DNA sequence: TGCAGTGCTAGACTGGACAGGGGCACCTACAATGAGCAGTTCTTC. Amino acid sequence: CSARLDRGTYNEQFF.

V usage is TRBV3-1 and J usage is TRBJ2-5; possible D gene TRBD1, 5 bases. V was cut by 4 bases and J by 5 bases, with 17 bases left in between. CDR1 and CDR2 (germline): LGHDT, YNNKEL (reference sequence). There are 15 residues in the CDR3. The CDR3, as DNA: TGTGCCAGCAGCCGCCCGCCCAGGGATATGGAGACCCAGTACTTC. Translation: CASSRPPRDMETQYF.